The 14 T cell receptor beta chains listed next were all sequenced from one sample in a study of T-cell reconstitution after alpha-beta-depleted transplantation in children. For TCRbeta, the library was prepared with unique molecular identifiers. Each CDR3 protein gets one entry after TCRdb re-called the PCR reads with MiXCR. The sample records about 260,000 distinct CDR3 sequences, approximately 8% being singletons. Material: PBMCs, mostly from graft donor cells, obtained 180 days after TCRalphabeta/CD19-depleted stem cell transplant. These receptors were collected from a male patient between 5 and 17 years old who had a stem cell transplant for acute lymphoblastic leukemia, so the T cells may come from the graft donor.

This clonotype was seen at least ten times. The chain is built from TRBV6-1 and TRBJ1-3, with 7 bases fitting TRBD1. From germline, CDR1 is MNHNS and CDR2 SASEGT. The CDR3 has 14 residues. J gave up 0 bases and V 8 bases, and 4 bases lay outside the gene matches. As DNA, the CDR3 is TGTGCCAGCTCCGACAGGGCCTCTGGAAACACCATATATTTT. The encoded protein is CASSDRASGNTIYF.

In this sample, this clonotype turned up many times. The chain uses TRBV7-9 and TRBJ2-7; TRBD1 agrees at 10 bases. This CDR3 comprises 14 residues. Germline lookup yields CDR1 SEHNR and CDR2 FQNEAQ (reference sequence). J was trimmed by 3 bases and V by 5 bases; bases with no gene match: 4. The CDR3 region is CASSPGTGDYEQYF. The CDR3 nucleotides are TGTGCCAGCAGCCCCGGGACAGGGGACTACGAGCAGTACTTC.

This clonotype has ten or more counts. V and J are TRBV11-2 and TRBJ2-5; either TRBD1 or TRBD2 may supply D (6 bases each). Between the trimmed V and J ends, which lost 5 bases and 5 bases, there was a span of 21 bases. The CDR3 consists of 16 residues. Germline-derived CDR1 and CDR2 are SGHAT and FQNNGV. The DNA for the CDR3 is TGTGCCAGCAGCCTACTTCGGGGGCCCGGGGGTGAGACCCAGTACTTC. Translation gives CASSLLRGPGGETQYF.

There are many counts of this clonotype. The chain is built from TRBV27 and TRBJ2-1, with 7 positions matching TRBD2. The CDR3 has 17 residues. The V gene's germline CDR1 is MNHEY and CDR2 SMNVEV (reference sequence). Trimming at V came to 6 bases and at J to 2 bases, leaving 13 bases not matched to a gene. The CDR3 DNA sequence: TGTGCCAGCAGATCATTTACGGGGCTAGCGGCCTACAATGAGCAGTTCTTC. Protein sequence: CASRSFTGLAAYNEQFF.

The sample holds many counts of this clonotype. This chain links TRBV6-4 with TRBJ2-3, with a weak D call TRBD2 (6 bases). Germline V gene data show CDR1 as MRHNA and CDR2 as SNTAGT. With 4 bases removed from V and 0 bases from J, the gap between germline ends came to 11 bases. The CDR3 sequence is 15 residues long. CDR3: CASSAGGASTDTQYF. In DNA, the CDR3 is TGTGCCAGCAGTGCAGGCGGGGCTAGCACAGATACGCAGTATTTT.

This clonotype came up many times. The chain recombines TRBV7-9 with TRBJ1-5, with D unresolved. Germline assignment: CDR1 SEHNR and CDR2 FQNEAQ (reference sequence). This CDR3 has 12 residues. Trimming cost V 5 bases and J 5 bases, with 7 bases left between them. The CDR3: CASSPGDQPQHF. The CDR3 region has the DNA TGTGCCAGCAGCCCTGGGGATCAGCCCCAGCATTTT.

Concerning this clonotype itself: This may be a read error: a much more frequent sequence differs by one nucleotide. The V call is TRBV2, the J call TRBJ2-1; TRBD2 matches at 10 bases. The CDR3 totals 18 residues. Germline V lookup: CDR1 SNHLY, CDR2 FYNNEI. DNA of the CDR3: TGTGCCTGCAGTTGGGGGCCCGTTAGCGGGGGGATCTACAATGAGCAGTTCTTC. It yields the protein CACSWGPVSGGIYNEQFF.

This clonotype has a count of ten or more. This sequence joins TRBV11-2 and TRBJ2-1; D is ambiguous. V was shortened by 3 bases and J by 1 base, with 13 bases between the two germline ends. There are 16 residues in the CDR3. The germline V gene encodes CDR1 SGHAT and CDR2 FQNNGV. CDR3 DNA: TGTGCCAGCAGCTTTCGGGTAGCCGGGTCCTACAATGAGCAGTTCTTC. Protein sequence: CASSFRVAGSYNEQFF.

This clonotype occurred many times. The chain recombines TRBV21-1 with TRBJ2-5. TRBV21-1 is recorded as a pseudogene. This CDR3 region has 15 residues. In DNA form, the CDR3 reads TGTGCCAGCACCTTTGGTTGTCGTCTCCAAGAGACCCAGTACTTC. Its protein product is CASTFGCRLQETQYF.

There are a few counts of this clonotype. The rearrangement uses TRBV4-1 and TRBJ1-4, with D uncertain. Trimming removed 4 bases from V and 8 bases from J, with 17 bases in between. This CDR3 is 15 amino acids long. Germline V gene lookup returns CDR1 MGHRA and CDR2 YSYEKL. Here the CDR3 reads CASSPTAGVQEKLFF. The CDR3, as DNA: TGCGCCAGCAGCCCGACGGCCGGGGTTCAGGAAAAACTGTTTTTT.

This clonotype showed up many times. The rearrangement joins TRBV7-2 to TRBJ1-2; D might be TRBD1 (6 bases). The CDR3 has 14 amino acids. Germline CDR1 and CDR2: SGHTA and FQGNSA. The germline V and J ends were trimmed by 5 bases and 4 bases, with 14 bases remaining between them. The CDR3 DNA sequence: TGTGCCAGCAGCGGGCGATTACAGGGCTATGGCTACACCTTC. This encodes CASSGRLQGYGYTF.

This clonotype has just one count. This may stem from a read error, because a much larger clone lies one nucleotide away. The gene calls are TRBV12-3 or TRBV12-4 and TRBJ1-1; D remains unclear. V lost 3 bases, J lost 2 bases, and 16 bases lay in between. The CDR3 covers 16 residues. CDR3 sequence reads: CASSFTLRPDNTEAFF. The CDR3 DNA reads TGTGCCAGCAGTTTTACCCTCCGACCAGACAACACTGAAGCTTTCTTT.

The chain recombines TRBV6-4 with TRBJ2-1; D might be TRBD1 or TRBD2, each matching 7 bases. V lost 5 bases to trimming and J lost 4 bases, with 15 bases between them. CDR3 length equals 15 residues. Per the germline V gene, CDR1 is MRHNA and CDR2 is SNTAGT. The CDR3 loop is CASSPGRGGYNEQFF. CDR3 coding DNA: TGTGCCAGCAGTCCCGGCAGGGGGGGGTACAATGAGCAGTTCTTC.

This clonotype occurred many times. One junction end does not reproduce the germline sequence, and a read error may be involved. The V gene is TRBV7-8, the J gene TRBJ1-3; 9 nucleotides match TRBD1. CDR3 length equals 16 residues. Per the germline V gene, CDR1 is SGHVS and CDR2 is FQNEAQ. The CDR3 DNA reads TGTGCCAGCAGCCCCCGGGACAGGGAATTCGGAAGCACCATATATTTT. Its protein product is CASSPRDREFGSTIYF.